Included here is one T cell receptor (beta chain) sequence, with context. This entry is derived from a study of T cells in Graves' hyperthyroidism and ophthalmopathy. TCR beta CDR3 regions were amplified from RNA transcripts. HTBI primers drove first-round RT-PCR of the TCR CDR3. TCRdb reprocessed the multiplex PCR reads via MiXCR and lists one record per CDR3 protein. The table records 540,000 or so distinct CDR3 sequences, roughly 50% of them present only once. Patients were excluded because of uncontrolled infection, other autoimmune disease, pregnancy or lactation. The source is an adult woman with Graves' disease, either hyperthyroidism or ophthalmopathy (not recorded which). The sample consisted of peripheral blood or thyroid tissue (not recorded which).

The CDR3 DNA reads as TGTGCCACCCGGGACAGGGCCTCTGGAAACACCATATATTTT. Translating it yields CATRDRASGNTIYF. The V gene is TRBV15, the J gene TRBJ1-3; 9 nucleotides line up with TRBD1. Losses at the gene ends were 8 bases for V and 0 bases for J; bases not matched to a gene: 2. Germline CDR1 reads LNHNV; CDR2 reads YYDKDF (reference sequence). The CDR3 sequence is 14 residues long.